This note documents a single TCR beta chain sequence. The data derive from a study of T cells in Graves' hyperthyroidism and ophthalmopathy. Study in general: Peripheral blood was taken when the disease was first diagnosed, before any treatment began.

Calling Graves' hyperthyroidism stable meant ophthalmopathy did not progress within 18 months. TCR beta CDR3 region amplification was performed from RNA transcripts. HTBI primers were the set used in a first-round RT-PCR of the TCR CDR3. TCRdb called the multiplex PCR reads again in MiXCR, with one record for every CDR3 protein. The repertoire holds under 400,000 distinct CDR3 sequences, with 15% to 20% as singletons. The CDR3 loop spans 16 amino acids. V shed 0 bases, J shed 0 bases, and the junction held 0 bases outside the gene matches. CDR1 and CDR2 from the germline V gene are SGDLS and YYNGEE. The sequence was collected from a woman aged 45-65 years with Graves' hyperthyroidism. This chain uses TRBV9 with TRBJ2-3; 11 positions match TRBD2. Sequencing was performed on blood. CDR3 coding DNA: TGTGCCAGCAGCGTAGTAGCGGGGGGGAGCACAGATACGCAGTATTTT. Translation gives CASSVVAGGSTDTQYF.